Listed below are T cell receptor beta chains from one sample, sequenced in a study of regulatory T cells in long-lasting Graves disease. TCRdb fed the multiplex PCR reads into MiXCR, producing one record per CDR3 protein. This table has hundreds of thousands of distinct CDR3 sequences, 15% to 20% appearing once. These data are also associated with another study on T cells in Graves' hyperthyroidism and ophthalmopathy.

Sequencing used peripheral blood mononuclear cells (PBMCs), obtained at new diagnosis, from a patient treated with antithyroid drugs. Every receptor here comes from a woman in her thirties with Graves disease. The CDR3 runs from the conserved cysteine through the conserved F or W. The D gene is left open where the match is weak. Size is stated for part of the rows, as once, few or many counts, or as a class when the clone is expanded.

v_call	cdr3_length	j_call	clone_size	d_call	cdr3_nt	cdr3_aa
TRBV6-1	13	TRBJ1-2	few	TRBD1	TGTGCCAGCAGGCCACAGGGGGCGGATGGCTACACCTTC	CASRPQGADGYTF
TRBV7-9	14	TRBJ1-1	few	NA	TGTGCCAGCAGCTTAGTGCAGGGGATGACTGAAGCTTTCTTT	CASSLVQGMTEAFF
TRBV19	13	TRBJ1-1	many	NA	TGTGCCAGTAGGGCGTCGGGGAACACTGAAGCTTTCTTT	CASRASGNTEAFF
TRBV29-1	13	TRBJ2-1	many	NA	TGCAGCGCCAACGTTAGGGGTGAAAATGAGCAGTTCTTC	CSANVRGENEQFF
TRBV6-1	15	TRBJ2-5	few	NA	TGTGCCAGCAGTGAAGGGCAGGGGCCGGTGGAGACCCAGTACTTC	CASSEGQGPVETQYF
TRBV5-1	14	TRBJ1-1	many	NA	TGCGCCAGCAGCTTGGGAGGACTATTAGTTGAAGCTTTCTTT	CASSLGGLLVEAFF
TRBV4-1	14	TRBJ1-2	few	NA	TGCGCCAGCAGCCAAGTGAGGGAGCGGGTTGGCTACACCTTC	CASSQVRERVGYTF
TRBV27	15	TRBJ1-2	many	TRBD1	TGTGCCAGCAGTTTTACCCAGGGGGATAGCTATGGCTACACCTTC	CASSFTQGDSYGYTF
TRBV12-3/TRBV12-4	14	TRBJ1-5	many	NA	TGTGCCAGCAGCTGGGCCGTTAGCAATCAGCCCCAGCATTTT	CASSWAVSNQPQHF
TRBV10-2	15	TRBJ2-1	NA	TRBD2	TGCGCCAGCAGTGTTATAGCGGGAGTCGTCAATGAGCAGTTCTTC	CASSVIAGVVNEQFF
TRBV30	12	TRBJ2-1	many	TRBD2	TGTGCCTCGAGACTAGCGGACCGAAAGCAGTTCTTC	CASRLADRKQFF
TRBV6-1	17	TRBJ2-1	many	TRBD2	TGTGCCAGCAAAACCGGGGAAAGCGGGGGGACCTACAATGAGCAGTTCTTC	CASKTGESGGTYNEQFF
TRBV20-1	13	TRBJ2-5	NA	NA	TGCAGTGCCGCCGGACAGAGCCAAGAGACCCAGTACTTC	CSAAGQSQETQYF